Described below is a single T cell receptor beta chain sequence and its context. The clone's antigen remains unknown. No base quality information exists; no much larger clone differs at one position. The cohort was made up of under 800 healthy bone marrow donors. At the time of sampling, every cohort member was nominally healthy, though immune exposures that went unrecorded were likely present. The donor tested CMV seronegative, placing the donor among the 300 to 450 seronegative members of the cohort. Each donor provided a peripheral blood sample, and peripheral blood mononuclear cells were used for TCR beta sequencing. The Qiagen DNeasy Blood Extraction Kit was used to extract genomic DNA from the blood cell samples. Taken from cysteine to phenylalanine, the CDR3 has 19 residues. Solely the CDR3 DNA is kept, with 57 bases framed from the first base. After removal of 7 bases from V and 3 bases from J, the junction retains 16 bases not matched to a gene. From a lookup of the germline V gene (reference sequence), CDR1 and CDR2 are SEHNR and FQNEAQ.

This sample is drawn from a study of cytomegalovirus exposure and HLA in healthy donors listed by TCRdb under 2017. About the investigation overall: An earlier analysis of fewer than 750 of the donors reported 276 Gb of sequence data and around 120 million unique TCR beta sequences obtained from 150 million to 200 million T cells. Across some 400 genotyped donors of the cohort, an average of about 220,000 unique TCR beta nucleotide sequences per donor were sequenced, and 15% to 20% of those sequences were non-productive. The aim of the study was to test whether cataloging public T cell receptors could identify signatures of past pathogen exposure. Because of strong linkage in the cohort, roughly five DR-DQ haplotypes were treated as single units for association and clustering. High-throughput TCR immunosequencing, statistical association of individual TCRs with disease status, and machine learning were combined to predict cytomegalovirus infection status. All discovery cohort repertoires had been generated using a single sequencing platform. HLA typing included class I and class II loci at four-digit resolution. Typing coverage differed by locus: A, B, C, DRB1 and DQB1 were typed in about 620-640 donors, DQA1 in roughly 500, DPA1 in around 610, and DPB1 in approximately 450. Rather than drawing on any new phenotypic data, the later analysis identified candidate immune exposures from TCR beta sequences and the way those sequences occurred across donors. Of the roughly 400 genotyped donors, roughly 85% fell in the genetic ancestry cluster associated with self-reported Caucasian donors. To decide whether each TCR beta V gene segment behaved as functional or pseudogenic, an earlier analysis of over 500 of the donors relied on high-throughput TCR beta sequencing. About 300 gigabases of sequencing data and around 87 million unique TCR sequences were included in an early release covering about 700 HLA-typed donors. In a later genetic analysis, genome-wide SNP genotypes for about 55% of the roughly 670 donors were used, and that subset was treated as a discovery cohort. Alongside the repertoire data, information on donor age, sex, ethnicity and CMV serostatus was compiled. A later analysis re-examined previously published TCR beta repertoires from more than 600 donors and added high-resolution HLA genotyping to investigate patterns of TCR occurrence. Using immunosequencing, the study profiled T cell repertoires from about 620 subjects and related those repertoires to cytomegalovirus serostatus. A separate validation cohort of over a hundred different subjects was used in addition to the 666-subject first cohort.

The library came from the immunoSEQ multiplex PCR assay. For the multiplex PCR, a mixture combining 60 forward primers for TCR Vbeta segments and 13 reverse primers for TCR Jbeta segments was used. The CDR3 region of rearranged TCR beta genes was amplified from genomic DNA by a multiplex PCR assay. The amplified TCR beta libraries were sequenced on the Illumina HiSeq System as 87-base-pair reads. Per the authors' processing: A later analysis tallied 70 million to 100 million unique TCR beta chains across the 660 or so repertoires, and approximately 9.9 million of those chains were shared by two or more donors. To remove PCR and sequencing errors, raw reads were error-corrected and collapsed into unique sequences using a nearest-neighbor algorithm that merged closely related sequences. To assign V, D and J gene segments, CDR3 sequences were aligned to IMGT reference sequences. For a sequence to be retained, at least a six-nucleotide match to both a V gene segment and a J gene segment was required. A rearrangement counted as productive if the CDR3 had no stop codons and remained in frame with V and J, and every other rearrangement counted as non-productive. CDR3 was defined by IMGT convention, running from the second conserved V-encoded cysteine to the conserved J-encoded phenylalanine. The earlier analysis of about 620 of the donors excluded sequences that lacked an unambiguous match to a single V gene segment. In an earlier analysis of around 590 of the donors, a V segment was called functional when productive rearrangements were above 56.7%, and segregating when the standard deviation between donors exceeded 5%. A statistical classification framework was built for diagnosing cytomegalovirus status from the catalog of TCR beta chain sequences. In a later analysis, V and J genes were assigned by comparing TCR nucleotide sequences against IMGT/GENE-DB human TR gene sequences. A later analysis assigned CDR3 sequences and most-parsimonious VDJ recombination scenarios with the TCRdist pipeline. In a later analysis, each TCR beta chain was defined by its CDR3 amino acid sequence together with its V-gene family, and reads without a unique V-gene family were excluded. A later analysis removed over 500 highly shared, low-generation-probability nucleotide sequences to deal with suspected cross-contamination and a sequencing artifact. A later analysis calculated a clonal expansion index for each public chain from normalized within-repertoire ranks of inferred template counts. In a later analysis, generation probabilities were computed with a VDJ recombination model fitted to out-of-frame rearrangements, and the resulting probabilities were checked against IGoR. Hypergeometric tests were used in a later analysis to score TCR-TCR, TCR-HLA and TCR-CMV co-occurrence, with a repertoire-size bias correction applied to the TCR pairs. A later analysis estimated false discovery rates by permuting HLA or CMV assignments 20 times. A later analysis grouped co-occurring TCRs with DBSCAN, adding TCRdist sequence similarity when clustering within HLA-allele-positive subsets. Repertoires with fewer than 30,000 or more than 120,000 public chains, plus five repertoires with anomalous nucleotide sharing, were excluded from co-occurrence clustering. TCRdb carries this immuneACCESS record with in-frame sequences only. Its versions omit some clonotypes, under half of them owing to an unresolved V gene in the studies checked, with the rest unexplained. Clone size and V and J calls were adopted from that table, with D and trimming inferred from the DNA. The sample table records fewer than 250,000 clones; roughly 83% of these occur just once. The ten largest clones take up roughly 1.4% of the sample.

What the study reported, not specific to this receptor: A cluster of highly shared sequence variants was judged likely to be a technical artifact of the sequencing pipeline. Because the 87-base-pair reads could not distinguish some IMGT-functional V segments, including TRBV6-2 and TRBV6-3, those segments were excluded. Only TCR beta chains were sequenced in this cohort, and the absence of alpha or paired-chain data limited detectable features. Across donors, most TCR sequences were observed very rarely, whereas some public TCRs were present in many individuals. In vitro tests confirmed that three of the cytomegalovirus-associated TCR beta chains recognize cytomegalovirus antigens. The study gave a list of 150 to 200 TCR beta chains associated with cytomegalovirus. In a later analysis, the rate of TCR association differed among HLA loci, with DRB1 alleles having the most associated TCRs and HLA-C alleles having the fewest. A further reported finding was that TCR beta sequences accurately predicted the HLA-A and HLA-B alleles for most subjects in the first cohort. Compared with the roughly 720-donor mean, donors in an Asian-associated ancestry cluster had fewer N-insertions in productive TCRs, according to a later genetic analysis. Compared with equally common non-associated chains, HLA-associated TCR beta chains in a later analysis were more clonally expanded and had lower generation probabilities. Cytomegalovirus status was reported to be diagnosed by the classifier with high specificity and sensitivity in both the original and validation cohorts. Several of the top co-occurrence clusters appeared to be linked to parvovirus B19, influenza, CMV and Epstein-Barr virus, according to a later analysis. In an earlier analysis of fewer than 700 of the donors, most TCR beta V segments appeared in productive rearrangements about 87% or about 30% of the time, broadly matching IMGT annotations. Linkage disequilibrium might explain the correlated functional status among segregating V segments, but an unknown experimental factor could not be excluded. It was suggested by the authors that the approach could potentially be generalized to other disease states and immunological phenotypes. The presence/absence analyses assumed that sequencing depth was roughly uniform across donors, and that assumption may not be true. For the cohort, immune exposure information was limited to CMV serostatus. Assigning TCR associations to individual alleles was difficult when HLA alleles, especially DR and DQ, strongly co-occurred. According to a later analysis, most CMV-associated TCR beta chains appeared to be HLA-restricted, and the HLA associations seemed to be driven largely by CMV exposure. V-gene and J-gene trimming of TCR beta chains was associated with a missense DCLRE1C variant in a later genetic analysis, and the association was replicated in an independent cohort. Because counts were too low, fewer than 20 rarely observed V segments, including chromosome 9 orphons, were excluded from the earlier analysis of roughly 580 of the donors. A later analysis associated roughly 17,000 TCR beta sequences with specific HLA alleles at a false discovery rate of 0.05. HLA typing was unavailable for some donors at each locus, so association tests used only the typed subset.

In this chain, TRBV7-9 is recombined with TRBJ1-3; the junction holds 12 bases that match TRBD1. This sequence was found in a woman in her forties or fifties in good health and CMV-seronegative. The sequenced sample was PBMCs. In nucleotide form, the sequence is TGTGCCAGCACCCTCTTCGTTTCCGGGACAGGGGGCCTTGGAAACACCATATATTTT. It codes for CASTLFVSGTGGLGNTIYF.